The source of this T cell receptor beta chain is a study of regulatory T cells in long-lasting Graves disease. Turning to the study itself: Persistence in Graves' disease denoted antithyroid drug use beyond 5 years alongside positive TSH receptor antibodies.

Combining iRepertoire HTBI primers with Arm-PCR of CDR3 regions, the authors built TCR beta libraries. Each CDR3 protein is one row after TCRdb ran MiXCR on the multiplex PCR reads. The sample lists some 470,000 distinct CDR3 sequences, approximately 21% seen once, with 7% to 9% in the top ten. This clonotype was seen ten or more times. Its specificity is not known. Notes on the study in general: The study found persistent patients shared more public clonotypes (roughly 3,000) than new patients (approximately 970). Samples came from peripheral blood alone, without thyroid tissue.

In germline, CDR1 is MDHEN, CDR2 SYDVKM. V lost 7 bases to trimming and J lost 7 bases, with 17 bases between them. The CDR3 is 14 residues long. Regarding time point: persistent/refractory GD, antithyroid drugs over 5 years with positive TRAb. Researchers made the TCR library from RNA that was extracted from PBMCs. American Thyroid Association guidelines served as the basis for diagnosing Graves' disease. The sequencing here drew on peripheral blood mononuclear cells (PBMCs), taken when the disease was refractory, from a patient treated with antithyroid drugs. The TCR originated in a female donor with Graves disease. The chain couples TRBV28 to TRBJ1-5; perhaps TRBD1 as D (5 bases). DNA for the CDR3: TGTGCCAGCAAGTTTTTGACATCAGGGCAGCCCCAGCATTTT. As protein: CASKFLTSGQPQHF.